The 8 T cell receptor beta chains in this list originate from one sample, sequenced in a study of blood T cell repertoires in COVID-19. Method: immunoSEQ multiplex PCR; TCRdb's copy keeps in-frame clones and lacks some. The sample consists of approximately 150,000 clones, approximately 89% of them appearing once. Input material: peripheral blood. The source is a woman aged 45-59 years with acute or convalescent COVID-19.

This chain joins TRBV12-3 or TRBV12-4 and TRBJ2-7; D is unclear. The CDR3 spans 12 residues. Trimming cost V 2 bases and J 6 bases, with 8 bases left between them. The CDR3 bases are TGTGCCAGCAGTTTATTCGGGTTCGAGCAGTACTTC. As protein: CASSLFGFEQYF.

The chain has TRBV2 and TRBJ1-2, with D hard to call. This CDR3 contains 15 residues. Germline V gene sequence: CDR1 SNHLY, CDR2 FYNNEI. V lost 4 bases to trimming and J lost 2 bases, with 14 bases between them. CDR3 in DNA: TGTGCCAGCAGTGGTGCGGAGGTGGTGAACTATGGCTACACCTTC. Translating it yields CASSGAEVVNYGYTF.

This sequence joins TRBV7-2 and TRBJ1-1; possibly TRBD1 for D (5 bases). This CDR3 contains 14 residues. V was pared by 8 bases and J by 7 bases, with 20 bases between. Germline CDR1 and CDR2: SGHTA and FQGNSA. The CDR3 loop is CASRGLSKEGEAFF. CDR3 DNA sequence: TGTGCCAGCCGGGGACTATCCAAAGAGGGTGAAGCTTTCTTT.

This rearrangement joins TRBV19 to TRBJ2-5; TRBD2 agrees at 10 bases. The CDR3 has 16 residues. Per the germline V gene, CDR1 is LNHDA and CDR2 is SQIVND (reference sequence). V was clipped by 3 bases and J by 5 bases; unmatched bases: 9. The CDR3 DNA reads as TGTGCCAGTAGTATTTCTAGCGGGGGCGTGGGTGAGACCCAGTACTTC. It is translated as CASSISSGGVGETQYF.

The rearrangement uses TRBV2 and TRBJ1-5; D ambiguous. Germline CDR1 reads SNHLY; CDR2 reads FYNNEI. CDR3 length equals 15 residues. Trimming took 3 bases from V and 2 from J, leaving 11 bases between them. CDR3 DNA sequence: TGTGCCAGCAGTGATGATACAGTCGGCAATCAGCCCCAGCATTTT. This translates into CASSDDTVGNQPQHF.

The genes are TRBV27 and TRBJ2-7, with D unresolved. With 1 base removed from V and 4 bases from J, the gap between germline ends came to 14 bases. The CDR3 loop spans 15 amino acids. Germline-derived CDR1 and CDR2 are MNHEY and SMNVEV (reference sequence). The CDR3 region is CASSLYPPGVYEQYF. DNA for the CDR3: TGTGCCAGCAGTTTATACCCCCCGGGTGTTTACGAGCAGTACTTC.

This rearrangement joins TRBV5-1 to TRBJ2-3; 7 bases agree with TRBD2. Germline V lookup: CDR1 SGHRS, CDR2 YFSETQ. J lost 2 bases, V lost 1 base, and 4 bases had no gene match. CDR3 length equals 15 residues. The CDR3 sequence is CASSLWEGNTDTQYF. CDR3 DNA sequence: TGCGCCAGCAGCTTGTGGGAGGGGAACACAGATACGCAGTATTTT.

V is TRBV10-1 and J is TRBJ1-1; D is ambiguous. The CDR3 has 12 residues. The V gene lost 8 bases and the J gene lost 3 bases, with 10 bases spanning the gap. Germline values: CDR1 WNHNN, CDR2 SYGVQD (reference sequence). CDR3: CASDVGDTEAFF. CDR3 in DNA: TGCGCCAGCGATGTCGGGGACACTGAAGCTTTCTTT.